The source of this T cell receptor (beta chain) is a study of cytomegalovirus exposure and HLA in healthy donors. V was trimmed by 5 bases and J by 1 base, leaving 15 bases between them. This CDR3 is 15 amino acids long. Germline values: CDR1 SGHNT, CDR2 YENEEA. Study outcomes and limitations: Some segments of the V type, notably TRBV6-2 and TRBV6-3, were excluded as indistinguishable. When presence/absence was analysed, sequencing depth was taken to be roughly uniform across donors.

This clone has a handful of counts. As yet, its antigen is unknown. The PCR employed 60 Vbeta primers together with 13 Jbeta primers. Original methodology: Later reanalysis found about 78 million unique TCR beta chains, 10 million to 12 million of them shared. The method was immunoSEQ multiplex PCR; TCRdb's version includes in-frame clones alone and lacks a portion of them. That table supplies the V and J calls and clone size; D and trimming were determined from the DNA. The data show about 150,000 clones, with 60% to 75% seen just once and roughly 2.8% held by the top ten. The chain couples TRBV11-3 to TRBJ2-7; D possibly corresponds to TRBD1 (6 bases). This TCR derives from a man aged 18-30 years in good health and CMV-seronegative. Sequenced material: PBMCs. The DNA of the CDR3 is TGTGCCAGCAGCCTACAGGGAGATAGGTCCTACGAGCAGTACTTC. This encodes CASSLQGDRSYEQYF.